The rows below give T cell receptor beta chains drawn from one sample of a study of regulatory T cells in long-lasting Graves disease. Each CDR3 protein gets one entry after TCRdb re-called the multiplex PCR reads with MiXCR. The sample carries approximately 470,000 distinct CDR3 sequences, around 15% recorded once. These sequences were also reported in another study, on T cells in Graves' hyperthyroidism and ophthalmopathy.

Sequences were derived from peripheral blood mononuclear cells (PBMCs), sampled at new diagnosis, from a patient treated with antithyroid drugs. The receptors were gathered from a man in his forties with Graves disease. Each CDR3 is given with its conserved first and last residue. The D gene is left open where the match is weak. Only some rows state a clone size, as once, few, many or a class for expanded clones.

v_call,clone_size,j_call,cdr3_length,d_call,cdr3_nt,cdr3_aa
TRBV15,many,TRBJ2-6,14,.,TGTGCCACCAGCCCCACAGGAGGGGCCAACGTCCTGACTTTC,CATSPTGGANVLTF
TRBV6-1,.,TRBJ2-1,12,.,TGTGCCAGCAGTCCCGACAGTAATGAGCAGTTCTTC,CASSPDSNEQFF
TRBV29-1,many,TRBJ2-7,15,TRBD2,TGCAGCGTTGAGGAGTCAGCGGGGAACTCCTACGAGCAGTACTTC,CSVEESAGNSYEQYF
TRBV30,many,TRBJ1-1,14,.,TGTGCCTGGAGTTGGGGATCCGGAAACACTGAAGCTTTCTTT,CAWSWGSGNTEAFF
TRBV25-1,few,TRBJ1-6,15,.,TGTGCCAGCAGAGACCCGGGGGAATGGAATTCACCCCTCCACTTT,CASRDPGEWNSPLHF
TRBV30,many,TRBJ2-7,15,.,TGTGCCTGGAGTGTGGGACGTTTATCCGTTTACGAGCAGTACTTC,CAWSVGRLSVYEQYF
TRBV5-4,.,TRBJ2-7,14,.,TGTGCCAGCAGCCATGTGGACCGCCAGAACGAGCAGTACTTC,CASSHVDRQNEQYF
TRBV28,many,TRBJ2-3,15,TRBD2,TGTGCCAGCAGCATTACTAGCGGTAGCACAGATACGCAGTATTTT,CASSITSGSTDTQYF
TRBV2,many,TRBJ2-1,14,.,TGTGCCAGCAGTGAGGGGTTAGCGATCAATGAGCAGTTCTTC,CASSEGLAINEQFF
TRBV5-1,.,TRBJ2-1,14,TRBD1,TGCGCCAGCAGTTGGGGACAGGGAACCAATGAGCAGTTCTTC,CASSWGQGTNEQFF
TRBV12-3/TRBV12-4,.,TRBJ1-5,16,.,TGTGCCAGCAGTTTAAATAGGGAGGGAGTCAATCAGCCCCAGCATTTT,CASSLNREGVNQPQHF
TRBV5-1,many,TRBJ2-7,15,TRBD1,TGCGCCAGCAGCTGGCAGGGGGTAGGGTCCTACGAGCAGTACTTC,CASSWQGVGSYEQYF
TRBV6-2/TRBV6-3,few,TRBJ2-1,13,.,TGTGCCAGCAGTTGGGTTCAATACAATGAGCAGTTCTTC,CASSWVQYNEQFF
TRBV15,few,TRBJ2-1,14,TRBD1,TGTGCCACCAGTCCGATGCGACAGGGCAGTAGGCAGTTCTTC,CATSPMRQGSRQFF
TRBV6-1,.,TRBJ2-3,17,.,TGTGCCAGCAGTAGCGTAGCTGGGCCCGTGGGGGGAGATACGCAGTATTTT,CASSSVAGPVGGDTQYF
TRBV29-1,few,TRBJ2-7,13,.,TGCAGCGTTGAGGCAGCCGCCTCCTACGAGCAGTACTTC,CSVEAAASYEQYF
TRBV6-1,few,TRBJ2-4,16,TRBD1,TGTGCCAGCAGTGAAGCTGGACAGGGGGCCAAAAACATTCAGTACTTC,CASSEAGQGAKNIQYF
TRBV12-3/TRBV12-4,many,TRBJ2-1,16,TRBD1,TGTGCCAGCAGTTTGACCGGGACAGGGGGAAGCAATGAGCAGTTCTTC,CASSLTGTGGSNEQFF
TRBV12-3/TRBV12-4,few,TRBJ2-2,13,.,TGTGCCAGCAGCCCATATGACACCGGGGAGCTGTTTTTT,CASSPYDTGELFF
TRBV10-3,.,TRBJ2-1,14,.,TGTGCCATCAGTGTCATAGGGCTAGTCAATGAGCAGTTCTTC,CAISVIGLVNEQFF
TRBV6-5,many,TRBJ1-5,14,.,TGTGCCAGCAGTTTCCACATGAGCGGTCAGCCCCAGCATTTT,CASSFHMSGQPQHF
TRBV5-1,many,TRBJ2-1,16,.,TGCGCCAGCAGCCGCACCCCAACCCTAGAATACAATGAGCAGTTCTTC,CASSRTPTLEYNEQFF
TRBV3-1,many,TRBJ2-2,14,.,TGTGCCAGCAGCCGAGAAGGGGGCACCGGGGAGCTGTTTTTT,CASSREGGTGELFF
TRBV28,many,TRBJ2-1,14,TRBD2,TGTGCCAGCAGTTTAAGCCTAGCGGGAGGTGAGCAGTTCTTC,CASSLSLAGGEQFF
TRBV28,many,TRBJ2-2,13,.,TGTGCCAGCAGTCCCGGGGACACCGGGGAGCTGTTTTTT,CASSPGDTGELFF
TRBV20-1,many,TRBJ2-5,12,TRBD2,TGCAGTGCAGGACTAGCGGCAGAGACCCAGTACTTC,CSAGLAAETQYF
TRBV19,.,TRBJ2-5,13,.,TGTGCCAGTAGTATACGACTACAAGAGACCCAGTACTTC,CASSIRLQETQYF
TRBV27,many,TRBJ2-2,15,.,TGTGCCAGCAGAAAAGCGGGCCCTAACACCGGGGAGCTGTTTTTT,CASRKAGPNTGELFF
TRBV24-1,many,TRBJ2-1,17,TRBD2,TGTGCCACCAGTGATCCAAAGACTAGCGGGAGAGTCAATGAGCAGTTCTTC,CATSDPKTSGRVNEQFF
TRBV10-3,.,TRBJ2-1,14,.,TGTGCCATCAGTGATTCCCGGGCCAACAATGAGCAGTTCTTC,CAISDSRANNEQFF
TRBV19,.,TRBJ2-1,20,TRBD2,TGTGCCAGTAGTATAGATCAGGGCCGGTGGGGACTAGTATCCATCAATGAGCAGTTCTTC,CASSIDQGRWGLVSINEQFF
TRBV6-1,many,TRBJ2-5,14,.,TGTGCCAGCAGCCGGTACGGTTTTGGGAAGACCCAGTACTTC,CASSRYGFGKTQYF
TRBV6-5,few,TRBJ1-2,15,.,TGTGCCAGCAGTTACTCCCCGGACAGCCCCTATGGCTACACCTTC,CASSYSPDSPYGYTF
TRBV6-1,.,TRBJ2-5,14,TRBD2,TGTGCCGGCAGGGAAAGCGGGAGCTATGAGACCCAGTACTTC,CAGRESGSYETQYF
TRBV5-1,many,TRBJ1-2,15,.,TGCGCCAGCAGCTTGGAAGGGGAAGGCTCCTATGGCTACACCTTC,CASSLEGEGSYGYTF
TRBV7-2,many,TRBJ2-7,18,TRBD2,TGTGCCAGCAGCTTAGCGGGACTAGCGGCAGGGGGTACCTACGAGCAGTACTTC,CASSLAGLAAGGTYEQYF
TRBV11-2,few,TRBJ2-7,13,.,TGTGCCAGCAGTAGAACAGGGAAATACGAGCAGTACTTC,CASSRTGKYEQYF
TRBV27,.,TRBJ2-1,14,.,TGTGCCAGCGTTTCTTTTGAGGGAGTGAATGAGCAGTTCTTC,CASVSFEGVNEQFF
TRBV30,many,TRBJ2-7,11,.,TGTGCCTGGGGTGGAGGGGGCAAGCAGTACTTC,CAWGGGGKQYF
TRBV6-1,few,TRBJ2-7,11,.,TGTGCCAGCAGTACCCAGCGGGAGCAGTACTTC,CASSTQREQYF
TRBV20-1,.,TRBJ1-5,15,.,TGCAGTGCTAGAGGGGGCGGGAATAGCTATCAGCCCCAGCATTTT,CSARGGGNSYQPQHF
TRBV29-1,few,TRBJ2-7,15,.,TGCAGCGTTGCGCAGGGCCCCTCGAGCTCCTACGAGCAGTACTTC,CSVAQGPSSSYEQYF
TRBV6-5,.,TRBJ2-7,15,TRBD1,TGTGCCAGCAGTTACCGGGACAGGGGGCTTGGCGAGCAGTACTTC,CASSYRDRGLGEQYF
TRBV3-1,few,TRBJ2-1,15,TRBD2,TGTGCCAGCAGCCAAGAGCTCAGCGGGAGGTGGAAGCCGTTCTTC,CASSQELSGRWKPFF
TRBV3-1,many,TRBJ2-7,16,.,TGTGCCAGCAGCCAAGAATCCCTGGCCCCGGGGCGAGAGCAGTACTTC,CASSQESLAPGREQYF
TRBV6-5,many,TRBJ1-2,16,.,TGTGCCAGCAGTTACTCTTTGGAGGGGAGGGAATATGGCTACACCTTC,CASSYSLEGREYGYTF
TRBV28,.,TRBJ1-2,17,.,TGTGCCAGCAGTGAACGCAAGGGGTTACAGGGAGGCTATGGCTACACCTTC,CASSERKGLQGGYGYTF